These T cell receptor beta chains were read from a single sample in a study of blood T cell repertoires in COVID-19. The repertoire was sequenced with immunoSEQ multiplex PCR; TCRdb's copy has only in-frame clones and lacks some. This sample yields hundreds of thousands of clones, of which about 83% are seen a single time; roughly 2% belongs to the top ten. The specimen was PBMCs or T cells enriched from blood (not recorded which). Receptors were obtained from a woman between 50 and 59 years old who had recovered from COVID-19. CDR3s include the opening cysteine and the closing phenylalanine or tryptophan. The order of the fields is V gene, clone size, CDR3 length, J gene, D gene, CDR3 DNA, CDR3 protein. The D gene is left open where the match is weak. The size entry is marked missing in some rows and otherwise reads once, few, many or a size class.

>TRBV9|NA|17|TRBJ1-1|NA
TGTGCCAGCAGCGGAGCGGACGGAGTGAGGATGAACACTGAAGCTTTCTTT
CASSGADGVRMNTEAFF
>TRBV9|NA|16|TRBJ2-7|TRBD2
TGTGCCAGCAGCGTCGGGGCTAGCGGGGGGGCCTACGAGCAGTACTTC
CASSVGASGGAYEQYF
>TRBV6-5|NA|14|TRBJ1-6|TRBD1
TGTGCCAGCGCCAGCGGGACAGGCAAAACACCCCTCCACTTT
CASASGTGKTPLHF
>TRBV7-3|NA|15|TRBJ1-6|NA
TGTGCCAGCAGCTTAGAGGGTATTGGGAATTCACCCCTCCACTTT
CASSLEGIGNSPLHF
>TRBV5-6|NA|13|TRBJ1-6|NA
TGTGCCAGCAGCTCCGGGGGGTGGCAATCCCTCCACTTT
CASSSGGWQSLHF
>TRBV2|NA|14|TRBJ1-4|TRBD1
TGTGCCAGCAGGTGGACAGGAACTAATGAAAAACTGTTTTTT
CASRWTGTNEKLFF
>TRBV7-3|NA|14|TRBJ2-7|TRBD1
TGTGCCAGCAGCTTAACGACAGGGTCCTACGAGCAGTACTTC
CASSLTTGSYEQYF
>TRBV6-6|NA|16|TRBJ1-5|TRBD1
TGTGCCAGCAGTTACTCGACAGGGGGCAAAGGGCAGCCCCAGCATTTT
CASSYSTGGKGQPQHF
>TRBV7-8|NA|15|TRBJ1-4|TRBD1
TGTGCCAGCAGCCCGCTGACAGGGGGAAAGGAAAAACTGTTTTTT
CASSPLTGGKEKLFF
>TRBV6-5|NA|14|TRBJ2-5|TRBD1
TGTGCCAGCAGCGCTCGGACAGGGGAAGAGACCCAGTACTTC
CASSARTGEETQYF
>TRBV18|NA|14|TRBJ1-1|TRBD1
TGTGCCAGCCGCGAGAACAGGGGCAACACTGAAGCTTTCTTT
CASRENRGNTEAFF
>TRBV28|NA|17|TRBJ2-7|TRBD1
TGTGCCAGCAGTTTTATCTTCGGGACAGGGTCAACCTACGAGCAGTACTTC
CASSFIFGTGSTYEQYF
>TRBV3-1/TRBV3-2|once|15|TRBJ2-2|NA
TGTGCCAGCAGCCTTAGAGACTCGGGAACCGGGGAGCTGTTTTTT
CASSLRDSGTGELFF
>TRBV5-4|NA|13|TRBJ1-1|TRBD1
TGTGCCAGCAGCTTGGGCGGGACAGCTGAAGCTTTCTTT
CASSLGGTAEAFF
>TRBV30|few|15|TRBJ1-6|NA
TGTGCCTGGAGTGTAGCGGGGCAGGATAATTCACCCCTCCACTTT
CAWSVAGQDNSPLHF
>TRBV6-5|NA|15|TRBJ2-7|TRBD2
TGTGCCAGCAGTTACTCTTGGCCCCGGGAGGGGAAGCAGTACTTC
CASSYSWPREGKQYF
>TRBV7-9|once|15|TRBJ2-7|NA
TGTGCCAGCAGCTTAGACAGGGGACTTCCCTACGAGCAGTACTTC
CASSLDRGLPYEQYF
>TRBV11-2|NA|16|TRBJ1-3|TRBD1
TGTGCCAGCAGAACCCACAGGGGGGAGTCGGGAAACACCATATATTTT
CASRTHRGESGNTIYF
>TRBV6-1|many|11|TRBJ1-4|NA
TGTGCCAGCAGAGGAGGTGAAAAACTGTTTTTT
CASRGGEKLFF
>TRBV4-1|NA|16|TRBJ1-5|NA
TGCGCCAGCAGCCTTTGGGCAGGGATCAGCAATCAGCCCCAGCATTTT
CASSLWAGISNQPQHF
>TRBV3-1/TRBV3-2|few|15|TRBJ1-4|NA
TGTGCCAGCAGCCAAGTGAAGCCGGGGAATGAAAAACTGTTTTTT
CASSQVKPGNEKLFF
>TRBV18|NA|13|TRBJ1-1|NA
TGTGCCAGCTCATCCAGGGATGGCACTGAAGCTTTCTTT
CASSSRDGTEAFF
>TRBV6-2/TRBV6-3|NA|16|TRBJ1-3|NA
TGTGCCAGCAGTTACTCGTGGGGCAGCACTGGAAACACCATATATTTT
CASSYSWGSTGNTIYF
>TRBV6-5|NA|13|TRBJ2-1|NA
TGTGCCAGCAGTTACACGGCGGGCGATGAGCAGTTCTTC
CASSYTAGDEQFF
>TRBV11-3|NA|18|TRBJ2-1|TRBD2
TGTGCCAGCAGCTTAGTCCCTAGCGGGCGGAGCTCCTACAATGAGCAGTTCTTC
CASSLVPSGRSSYNEQFF
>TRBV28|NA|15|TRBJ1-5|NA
TGTGCCAGCAGTACGGAGGACGGTTCGGGTCAGCCCCAGCATTTT
CASSTEDGSGQPQHF
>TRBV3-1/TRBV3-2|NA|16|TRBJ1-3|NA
TGTGCCAGCAGCCAAGGCACGGGGGAGACGGGAAACACCATATATTTT
CASSQGTGETGNTIYF
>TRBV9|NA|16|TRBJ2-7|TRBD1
TGTGCCAGCAGCGGTGACCCCCGGGACAGCTCCTACGAGCAGTACTTC
CASSGDPRDSSYEQYF
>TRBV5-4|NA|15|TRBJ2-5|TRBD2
TGTGCCAGCAGCTTGGCCGGGAGGGCCGGGGAGACCCAGTACTTC
CASSLAGRAGETQYF
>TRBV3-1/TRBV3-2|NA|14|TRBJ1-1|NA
TGTGCCAGCAGCCCGACACTTAGGAACACTGAAGCTTTCTTT
CASSPTLRNTEAFF
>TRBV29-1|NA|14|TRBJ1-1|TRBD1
TGCAGCGTTGAAGGACAGGGGACGGGCACTGAAGCTTTCTTT
CSVEGQGTGTEAFF
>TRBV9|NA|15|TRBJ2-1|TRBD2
TGTGCCAGCAGCCCGCTGCGGGGGGGGAGTAATGAGCAGTTCTTC
CASSPLRGGSNEQFF
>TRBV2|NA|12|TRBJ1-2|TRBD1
TGTGCCAGCGGACAGGCGGGCTATGGCTACACCTTC
CASGQAGYGYTF
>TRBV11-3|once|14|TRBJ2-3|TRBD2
TGTGCCAGCAGCCAAAGCGGGGCCACAGATACGCAGTATTTT
CASSQSGATDTQYF
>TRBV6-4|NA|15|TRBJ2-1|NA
TGTGCCAGCAGTACTAGCTTGGGAGGCTTTAGTGAGCAGTTCTTC
CASSTSLGGFSEQFF
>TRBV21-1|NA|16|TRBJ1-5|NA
TGTGCCAGCAGTGGGCTCTGGGGCTTAAGCAATCAGCCCCAGCATTTT
CASSGLWGLSNQPQHF
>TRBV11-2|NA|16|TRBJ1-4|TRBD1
TGTGCCAGCAGGGGCCCGTATAGGACAGGGTCCGAAAAACTGTTTTTT
CASRGPYRTGSEKLFF
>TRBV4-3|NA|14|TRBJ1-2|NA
TGCGCCAGCAGCCAAGATCGGAGATCCTATGGCTACACCTTC
CASSQDRRSYGYTF
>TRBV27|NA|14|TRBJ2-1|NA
TGTGCCAGCAAGCCGGAGCTATCCTACAATGAGCAGTTCTTC
CASKPELSYNEQFF
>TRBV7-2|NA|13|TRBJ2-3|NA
TGTGCCAGCAGCTTAGAGAGGACAGATACGCAGTATTTT
CASSLERTDTQYF
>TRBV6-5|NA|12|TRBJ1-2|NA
TGTGCCAGCACCCAAGACTACTATGGCTACACCTTC
CASTQDYYGYTF
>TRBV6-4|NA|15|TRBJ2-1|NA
TGTGCCAGCAGCGCTCGAGCAGGGGAGCAGAATGAGCAGTTCTTC
CASSARAGEQNEQFF
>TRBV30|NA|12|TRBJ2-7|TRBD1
TGTGCCTGGAGCAGGGGGCGAGGCGAGCAGTACTTC
CAWSRGRGEQYF
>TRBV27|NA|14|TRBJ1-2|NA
TGTGCCTCCAGGGGTCAGGGGCAGGGCTATGGCTACACCTTC
CASRGQGQGYGYTF
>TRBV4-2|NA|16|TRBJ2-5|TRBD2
TGTGCCAGCAGCCGGTCGCTAGCGGGGGGGCCGGAGACCCAGTACTTC
CASSRSLAGGPETQYF
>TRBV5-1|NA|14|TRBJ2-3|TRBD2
TGCGCCAGCAAGTGGAAGCGGGAGGCAGATACGCAGTATTTT
CASKWKREADTQYF
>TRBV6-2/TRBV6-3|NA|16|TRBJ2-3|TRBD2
TGTGCCAGCAGTAACGGACTAGCGGGATTCACAGATACGCAGTATTTT
CASSNGLAGFTDTQYF
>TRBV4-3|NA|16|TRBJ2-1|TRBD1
TGCGCCAGCAGCCGACAGACAGGGGTCACCTACAATGAGCAGTTCTTC
CASSRQTGVTYNEQFF
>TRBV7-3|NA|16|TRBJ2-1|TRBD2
TGTGCCAGCAGCACCACCACTAGCGGGAGAGCGGATGAGCAGTTCTTC
CASSTTTSGRADEQFF
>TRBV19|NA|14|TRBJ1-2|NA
TGTGCCAGTAAAATCTCGTGGACAGTCTATGGCTACACCTTC
CASKISWTVYGYTF
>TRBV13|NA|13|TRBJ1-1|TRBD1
TGTGCCAGCAGCGCAAGGACAGGGAATGAAGCTTTCTTT
CASSARTGNEAFF
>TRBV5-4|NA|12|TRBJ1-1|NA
TGTGCCAGCAGCTTTAGGGAGACTGAAGCTTTCTTT
CASSFRETEAFF
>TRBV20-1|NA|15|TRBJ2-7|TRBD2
TGCAGTGCTAGTTCGGGAGGGCCGGGTACTGACGAGCAGTACTTC
CSASSGGPGTDEQYF
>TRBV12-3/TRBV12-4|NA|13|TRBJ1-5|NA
TGTGCCAGCAGTTGGGAGGGAGATCAGCCCCAGCATTTT
CASSWEGDQPQHF
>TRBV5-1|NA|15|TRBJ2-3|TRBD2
TGCGCCAGCAGCCCGGACCTAGCGGGGTCAGATACGCAGTATTTT
CASSPDLAGSDTQYF
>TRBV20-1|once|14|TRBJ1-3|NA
TGCAGTGCTAGTACAGGCACCTCTGGAAACACCATATATTTT
CSASTGTSGNTIYF
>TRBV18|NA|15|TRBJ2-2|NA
TGTGCCAGCACTGACAGGACAGTGATCACCGGGGAGCTGTTTTTT
CASTDRTVITGELFF
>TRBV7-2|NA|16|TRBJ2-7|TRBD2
TGTGCCAGCAGCTTAGGGGGGTCCGGGAGGGCCCGGAGGGTGTACTTC
CASSLGGSGRARRVYF
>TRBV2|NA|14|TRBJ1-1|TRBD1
TGTGCCAGCCGAGGACAGGGGAGAGGGACTGAAGCTTTCTTT
CASRGQGRGTEAFF
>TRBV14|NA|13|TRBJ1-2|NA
TGTGCCAGCGGAACTTACAAGACAGGCGGCTACACCTTC
CASGTYKTGGYTF